This T cell receptor (beta chain) was identified during a study of blood T cell repertoires in COVID-19. Background on the study: Acute and convalescent COVID-19 samples came from the United States, Italy and Spain. T cells, B-cell-depleted T cells, or PBMCs provided the cDNA or gDNA that served as material.

Study processing details: Nucleated cell number was recorded as an estimate derived from reference gene primer amplification. TCRdb's table, derived via immunoSEQ multiplex PCR, lists solely in-frame clones and lacks some. V, J and clone size reflect that table, while D and trimming were determined from the DNA. The sample holds under 150,000 clones; 76% are singletons and the top ten take 3.5% to 4.5%. The sequencing sample was made of peripheral blood. The TCR originated in a man between 60 and 75 years old with acute or convalescent COVID-19.

As DNA, the CDR3 is TGTGCCATCAGTGAGCGGGATTACAATGAGCAGTTCTTC. This sequence encodes CAISERDYNEQFF. This chain joins TRBV10-3 and TRBJ2-1; possibly TRBD2 for D (5 bases). This CDR3 contains 13 residues. V was pared by 2 bases and J by 4 bases, with 6 bases between. Germline V gene sequence: CDR1 ENHRY, CDR2 SYGVKD.